Listed below are T cell receptor beta chains from one sample, sequenced in a study of T cell repertoires in cytomegalovirus infection. No antigen has been assigned to these receptors. TCRdb recomputed calls from the reads with MiXCR, one row per CDR3 protein. The table shows about 130,000 distinct CDR3 sequences, with about 24% occurring only once. Sequenced: PBMCs, sequenced either directly or after in vitro stimulation (not recorded which). All receptors come from a human donor in good health (CMV status not recorded). Some clones in this sample may be carry-over from other donors' samples. CDR3s include the opening cysteine and the closing phenylalanine or tryptophan. D genes are given only for firm matches. Size is omitted from some rows. Given values are once, few, many or a class for expanded clones.

TRBJ2-1 | TRBD2 | TRBV4-1 | many | CASSQKTSATGNEQFF | TGCGCCAGCAGCCAGAAGACTAGCGCTACAGGCAATGAGCAGTTCTTC
TRBJ2-2 | TRBD1 | TRBV7-2 | many | CASSSPRDRVEDTGELFF | TGTGCCAGCAGCTCCCCCCGGGACAGGGTAGAGGACACCGGGGAGCTGTTTTTT
TRBJ2-1 | . | TRBV7-2 | many | CASSPQRLSWASNEQFF | TGTGCCAGCAGCCCTCAACGACTTTCCTGGGCCTCCAATGAGCAGTTCTTC
TRBJ1-6 | . | TRBV2 | . | CASSSRQNSPLHF | TGTGCCAGCAGTTCTCGACAGAATTCACCCCTCCACTTT
TRBJ2-3 | TRBD2 | TRBV27 | many | CASSLRGSLSGTTDTQYF | TGTGCCAGCAGTTTGAGGGGCTCCCTTAGCGGGACGACAGATACGCAGTATTTT
TRBJ2-3 | TRBD2 | TRBV7-2 | many | CASSSSTSGRALADTQYF | TGTGCCAGCAGCTCGTCGACTAGCGGGAGGGCCTTGGCAGATACGCAGTATTTT
TRBJ2-7 | TRBD1 | TRBV6-6 | few | CASTQPGQGDEQYF | TGTGCCAGCACCCAACCGGGACAGGGGGACGAGCAGTACTTC
TRBJ1-1 | . | TRBV7-6 | many | CASSLEEETGLVF | TGTGCCAGCAGCTTGGAAGAAGAAACAGGGCTCGTCTTT
TRBJ1-5 | TRBD1 | TRBV19 | few | CASRGTGGGRNQPQHF | TGTGCCAGTAGGGGGACAGGGGGCGGACGCAATCAGCCCCAGCATTTT
TRBJ2-6 | . | TRBV11-1 | . | CASTLRGLGQGGSGDNVLTF | TGTGCCAGCACCCTAAGGGGGCTGGGTCAGGGGGGATCTGGGGACAACGTCCTGACTTTC
TRBJ2-1 | . | TRBV6-2/TRBV6-3 | few | CASSYPPPDGLFF | TGTGCCAGCAGTTATCCCCCCCCCGATGGGCTGTTCTTC
TRBJ2-5 | . | TRBV7-2 | few | CASSSEGRTQYF | TGTGCCAGCAGCTCCGAGGGGAGGACCCAGTACTTC
TRBJ2-5 | . | TRBV4-1 | . | CASRNGFQETQYF | TGCGCCAGCAGAAACGGGTTTCAAGAGACCCAGTACTTC
TRBJ2-3 | . | TRBV7-9 | many | CASSLRTPFTDTQYF | TGTGCCAGCAGCTTACGGACCCCTTTCACAGATACGCAGTATTTT
TRBJ2-1 | TRBD1 | TRBV11-2 | . | CASSLEGQGVNEQFF | TGTGCCAGCAGCTTAGAGGGACAGGGAGTCAATGAGCAGTTCTTC
TRBJ2-1 | . | TRBV11-1 | many | CASSRFGNEQFF | TGTGCCAGCAGCCGTTTCGGCAATGAGCAGTTCTTC
TRBJ2-2 | . | TRBV5-3 | . | CASSLGTVNTGELFF | TGTGCCAGCAGCTTGGGAACGGTGAACACCGGGGAGCTGTTTTTT
TRBJ2-3 | . | TRBV6-1 | . | CASSSLTPYTDTQYF | TGTGCCAGCAGTTCGCTGACCCCTTATACAGATACGCAGTATTTT
TRBJ1-5 | . | TRBV7-2 | many | CASSLKVGNQPQHF | TGTGCCAGCAGCTTAAAGGTCGGCAATCAGCCCCAGCATTTT
TRBJ2-1 | TRBD2 | TRBV4-3 | few | CASSSRGGSSYNEQFF | TGCGCCAGCAGTTCGAGGGGCGGGAGCTCCTACAATGAGCAGTTCTTC
TRBJ2-7 | TRBD1 | TRBV7-2 | many | CASSSGQRVGEQYF | TGTGCCAGCAGCTCGGGACAGCGTGTGGGGGAGCAGTACTTC
TRBJ2-3 | . | TRBV20-1 | few | CSARGFARDFGTDTQYF | TGCAGTGCTAGAGGCTTTGCACGGGACTTTGGCACAGATACGCAGTATTTT
TRBJ1-5 | . | TRBV7-2 | . | CASSPAGTRNQPQHF | TGTGCCAGCAGCCCAGCTGGGACACGAAATCAGCCCCAGCATTTT
TRBJ2-2 | TRBD2 | TRBV19 | . | CASSISGTSLSGELFF | TGTGCCAGTAGTATCTCCGGGACTAGCCTAAGCGGGGAGCTGTTTTTT
TRBJ2-5 | . | TRBV11-2 | few | CASSLGGVGQETQYF | TGTGCCAGCAGCTTAGGAGGTGTGGGGCAAGAGACCCAGTACTTC
TRBJ1-6 | . | TRBV27 | . | CASSLYPGHGSPLHF | TGTGCCAGCAGTTTATACCCGGGACACGGGTCACCCCTCCACTTT
TRBJ1-5 | . | TRBV20-1 | few | CSASLGRLNQPQHF | TGCAGTGCTAGCCTCGGGAGGTTAAATCAGCCCCAGCATTTT
TRBJ2-2 | TRBD1 | TRBV4-2 | . | CASSQRADRRAGELFF | TGTGCCAGCAGCCAAAGAGCGGACAGGCGAGCCGGGGAGCTGTTTTTT
TRBJ1-5 | . | TRBV28 | few | CASSLGGHSNQPQHF | TGTGCCAGCAGTTTAGGAGGACATAGCAATCAGCCCCAGCATTTT
TRBJ1-5 | TRBD1 | TRBV2 | . | CASSNTGGPNQPQHF | TGTGCCAGCAGTAACACAGGGGGCCCCAATCAGCCCCAGCATTTT
TRBJ2-5 | TRBD1 | TRBV11-2 | . | CASSRGGLTGTGTQYF | TGTGCCAGCAGCCGTGGGGGCCTAACCGGGACAGGGACCCAGTACTTC
TRBJ2-3 | TRBD2 | TRBV11-2 | many | CASSPRLAGGGTDTQYF | TGTGCCAGCAGCCCACGACTAGCGGGAGGCGGTACAGATACGCAGTATTTT
TRBJ2-7 | . | TRBV29-1 | . | CSVEFLPSYEQYF | TGCAGCGTTGAGTTTCTACCGTCCTACGAGCAGTACTTC
TRBJ1-4 | TRBD1 | TRBV20-1 | . | CSATWTGSKKLFF | TGCAGTGCCACTTGGACAGGGAGCAAAAAACTGTTTTTT
TRBJ2-5 | . | TRBV7-2 | many | CASSLGGIQETQYF | TGTGCCAGCAGCTTAGGCGGAATCCAAGAGACCCAGTACTTC
TRBJ1-1 | . | TRBV7-3 | few | CASRFGQNTEAFF | TGTGCCAGCAGATTCGGACAGAACACTGAAGCTTTCTTT
TRBJ1-2 | . | TRBV12-3/TRBV12-4 | few | CASSKIQNYGYTF | TGTGCCAGCAGCAAAATACAGAACTATGGCTACACCTTC
TRBJ2-1 | TRBD2 | TRBV5-7 | . | CASRLTSGRVNEQFF | TGTGCCAGCAGGCTGACTAGCGGGAGAGTAAATGAGCAGTTCTTC
TRBJ2-1 | . | TRBV7-6 | many | CASSLGTWGEQFF | TGTGCCAGCAGCTTAGGGACCTGGGGTGAGCAGTTCTTC
TRBJ2-5 | . | TRBV7-2 | few | CASSRGPAETQYF | TGTGCCAGCAGCCGAGGCCCGGCGGAGACCCAGTACTTC
TRBJ2-3 | TRBD1 | TRBV5-4 | . | CASSTYRGSTDTQYF | TGTGCCAGCAGCACCTACAGGGGCAGCACAGATACGCAGTATTTT
TRBJ2-1 | TRBD2 | TRBV11-3 | . | CASRTSGVYNEQFF | TGTGCCAGCCGAACTAGCGGGGTCTACAATGAGCAGTTCTTC
TRBJ1-4 | TRBD1 | TRBV7-6 | few | CASSLGSGQNEKLFF | TGTGCCAGCAGCTTAGGGTCGGGACAGAATGAAAAACTGTTTTTT
TRBJ2-1 | . | TRBV11-3 | few | CASSLVVDTYEQFF | TGTGCCAGCAGCTTAGTTGTCGACACTTATGAGCAGTTCTTC
TRBJ2-1 | TRBD1 | TRBV7-2 | few | CASSLWTGANEQFF | TGTGCCAGCAGCTTGTGGACAGGGGCCAATGAGCAGTTCTTC
TRBJ1-5 | TRBD1 | TRBV27 | . | CASSLPGQGSNQPQHF | TGTGCCAGCAGTTTACCGGGACAGGGTAGCAATCAGCCCCAGCATTTT
TRBJ2-3 | TRBD2 | TRBV7-2 | once | CASRRGLAGTDTQYF | TGTGCCAGCAGACGCGGACTAGCGGGAACAGATACGCAGTATTTT
TRBJ2-7 | . | TRBV7-2 | many | CASSTLIAYEQYF | TGTGCCAGCAGCACCCTGATAGCGTACGAGCAGTACTTC
TRBJ1-6 | . | TRBV6-1 | many | CASSEARGSPLHF | TGTGCCAGCAGTGAAGCTCGCGGTTCACCCCTCCACTTT
TRBJ2-7 | . | TRBV20-1 | . | CSARARTRSTRTYEQYF | TGCAGTGCTAGAGCTCGGACGCGATCCACGAGGACCTACGAGCAGTACTTC
TRBJ2-1 | . | TRBV6-4 | few | CASSEDGTYNEQFF | TGTGCCAGCTCGGAAGATGGGACATACAATGAGCAGTTCTTC